Presented here are 26 T cell receptor beta chains from one specimen sequenced in a study of control samples from healthy donors and cancer patients. Repertoires were generated with immunoSEQ multiplex PCR, while TCRdb's copy carries only in-frame clones and drops some. The repertoire holds almost 90,000 clones, with about 85% as singletons. The specimen was blood. All receptors come from a woman in her thirties or forties in good health.

V usage is TRBV11-3 and J usage is TRBJ1-1, with D maybe TRBD1 (6 bases). Germline lookup yields CDR1 SGHNT and CDR2 YENEEA. CDR3 length: 15 amino acids. Trimming left V 2 bases short and J 7 bases short, with 17 bases between. CDR3 amino acids: CASSLTHSQGIEAFF. In nucleotides, the CDR3 is TGTGCCAGCAGCTTAACCCATTCCCAGGGGATTGAAGCTTTCTTT.

The V and J genes are TRBV5-4 and TRBJ2-6; tentatively, D is TRBD1 (5 bases). CDR1 SGHNT and CDR2 YYREEE come from the germline V gene (reference sequence). CDR3 length: 17 amino acids. Trimming took off 5 bases at V and 4 bases at J, with 19 bases between the two ends. The CDR3 sequence is CASRSTPRVSGANVLTF. The DNA of the CDR3 is TGTGCCAGCAGATCTACCCCCAGGGTGTCGGGGGCCAACGTCCTGACTTTC.

V is TRBV30 and J is TRBJ1-3, with unresolved D. This CDR3 contains 14 residues. Trimming left V 2 bases short and J 0 bases short, with 8 bases between. CDR1 is GTSNPN, CDR2 SVGIG, per germline (reference sequence). The CDR3 here is CAWSSGNSGNTIYF. For the CDR3, the DNA is TGTGCCTGGAGTTCGGGGAACTCTGGAAACACCATATATTTT.

The CDR3 sequence: CASSLWLNTEAFF. The CDR3 DNA is TGCGCCAGCAGCTTGTGGTTGAACACTGAAGCTTTCTTT. This chain uses TRBV5-1 with TRBJ1-1; D gene unclear. The CDR3 runs to 13 residues. Germline V gene sequence: CDR1 SGHRS, CDR2 YFSETQ. The V end lost 1 base, the J end lost 0 bases, and 4 bases lay between the germline ends.

CDR3 nucleotides: TGTGCCAGCAGCGTCGGGAGGGAATCGAGCACAGATACGCAGTATTTT. Protein sequence: CASSVGRESSTDTQYF. The chain has TRBV11-3 and TRBJ2-3; 8 nucleotides match TRBD2. There are 16 residues in the CDR3. V trimming: 5 bases; J trimming: 0 bases; junction bases outside the gene matches: 7. The germline V gene has CDR1 SGHNT and CDR2 YENEEA.

V is TRBV7-2 and J is TRBJ2-5, with 8 bases that match TRBD2. The CDR3 covers 16 residues. Germline V lookup: CDR1 SGHTA, CDR2 FQGNSA. Trimming removed 2 bases from V and 5 bases from J; junction bases left unmatched: 10. Here the CDR3 DNA reads TGTGCCAGCAGCTTAATGGGCCGGGGGGGTCAGGAGACCCAGTACTTC. It encodes CASSLMGRGGQETQYF.

This clone was seen just once. The gene calls are TRBV25-1 and TRBJ2-7; unclear D gene. This CDR3 has 12 residues. V lost 8 bases and J lost 0, with 8 bases in between. CDR1 is MGHDK, CDR2 SYGVNS, per germline. The CDR3 DNA reads TGTGCCAGCCGAGACTTCTCCTACGAGCAGTACTTC. It is translated as CASRDFSYEQYF.

The J gene is TRBJ2-5, the V gene TRBV14; D is ambiguous. Germline assignment: CDR1 SGHDN and CDR2 FVKESK. The CDR3 spans 14 residues. With 3 bases removed from V and 5 bases from J, the gap between germline ends came to 13 bases. In DNA, the CDR3 is TGTGCCAGCAGCCAGTTCCCCTCGAGGGAGACCCAGTACTTC. It specifies CASSQFPSRETQYF. Supplemented by reference TRBV14 and TRBJ2-5, the full variable domain reads EAGVTQFPSHSVIEKGQTVTLRCDPISGHDNLYWYRRVMGKEIKFLLHFVKESKQDESGMPNNRFLAERTGGTYSTLKVQPAELEDSGVYFCASSQFPSRETQYFGPGTRLLVL.

The chain recombines TRBV5-1 with TRBJ1-2; D unresolved. The CDR3 consists of 13 residues. Germline CDR1 reads SGHRS; CDR2 reads YFSETQ. V lost 5 bases to trimming and J lost 4 bases, with 12 bases between them. The CDR3: CASSLGEGYGYTF. The CDR3 DNA sequence: TGCGCCAGCAGTCTCGGGGAGGGCTATGGCTACACCTTC. The full variable domain, rest sourced from reference TRBV5-1 and TRBJ1-2, is KAGVTQTPRYLIKTRGQQVTLSCSPISGHRSVSWYQQTPGQGLQFLFEYFSETQRNKGNFPGRFSGRQFSNSRSEMNVSTLELGDSALYLCASSLGEGYGYTFGSGTRLTVV.

The V call is TRBV2, the J call TRBJ1-2; 10 bases are shared with TRBD1. Germline V lookup: CDR1 SNHLY, CDR2 FYNNEI. V shed 0 bases, J shed 4 bases, and the junction held 2 bases outside the gene matches. The CDR3 extends over 15 amino acids. CDR3 in DNA: TGTGCCAGCAGTGAAGCGGGGGACAGGGGCTATGGCTACACCTTC. Amino acids: CASSEAGDRGYGYTF.

The gene calls are TRBV3-1 (or the pseudogene TRBV3-2) and TRBJ1-2; D may be TRBD1 (5 bases). This CDR3 contains 15 residues. Trimming cost V 4 bases and J 4 bases, with 16 bases left between them. The V gene's germline CDR1 is LGHDT and CDR2 YNNKEL (reference sequence). The CDR3 spells CASSRPGSGGYGYTF. CDR3 nucleotide sequence: TGTGCCAGCAGCCGCCCGGGCTCGGGGGGCTATGGCTACACCTTC.

The genes are TRBV7-2 and TRBJ1-5, with D uncertain. Germline CDR1 is SGHTA and CDR2 is FQGNSA. The V and J ends lost 1 base and 4 bases respectively, with 11 bases between them. The CDR3 loop spans 15 amino acids. CDR3 loop: CASSLVGSRNQPQHF. The CDR3 DNA sequence: TGTGCCAGCAGCTTAGTGGGGTCGAGGAATCAGCCCCAGCATTTT.

This chain joins TRBV19 and TRBJ1-1, with TRBD1 matching over 10 bases. Germline CDR1 and CDR2: LNHDA and SQIVND (reference sequence). This CDR3 spans 13 amino acids. The trim removed 8 bases at V and 4 bases at J, leaving 4 bases unmatched. The CDR3 region has the DNA TGTGCCAGTCGGACAGGGGGGGTCACTGAAGCTTTCTTT. Its protein is CASRTGGVTEAFF.

The CDR3 coding sequence is TGCGCCAGCAGCCAAGATCTTGCCCGGGGTCAGCCCCAGCATTTT. Translated: CASSQDLARGQPQHF. The rearrangement uses TRBV4-1 and TRBJ1-5, with D unresolved. The CDR3 has 15 amino acids. Trimming took 0 bases from V and 6 from J, leaving 12 bases between them. Germline V gene lookup returns CDR1 MGHRA and CDR2 YSYEKL.

This chain links TRBV18 with TRBJ2-3; tentative D call: TRBD1 (6 bases). Germline CDR1 is KGHSH and CDR2 is LQKENI. CDR3 length equals 18 residues. V lost 4 bases and J 6 bases, leaving 26 bases between the germline ends. The CDR3 spells CASSLPLGQTGLSDTQYF. The CDR3 DNA is TGTGCCAGCTCACTCCCCCTCGGACAAACAGGGCTGAGTGATACGCAGTATTTT.

V usage is TRBV5-6 and J usage is TRBJ1-2, with a tentative D call TRBD1 (6 bases). CDR3 length equals 16 residues. Germline CDR1 is SGHDT and CDR2 is YYEEEE. Trimming took off 4 bases at V and 5 bases at J, with 21 bases between the two ends. CDR3 nucleotides: TGTGCCAGCAGCCCGGGACAAAAACATCTCCTTTATGGCTACACCTTC. Amino acids: CASSPGQKHLLYGYTF.

The V call is TRBV6-2 or TRBV6-3, the J call TRBJ1-5; D is possibly TRBD1 (5 bases). Germline-derived CDR1 and CDR2 are MNHEY and SVGEGT. There are 18 residues in the CDR3. Trimming stripped 2 bases from V and 0 bases from J, with 17 bases between. The CDR3 DNA reads TGTGCCAGCAGTTACCTGAGGGTTCGGGGGTATAGCAATCAGCCCCAGCATTTT. Protein product: CASSYLRVRGYSNQPQHF.

The chain carries TRBV18 and TRBJ2-6; D is perhaps TRBD1 (6 bases). V was cut by 3 bases and J by 0 bases, with 12 bases left in between. Germline V gene data show CDR1 as KGHSH and CDR2 as LQKENI. The CDR3 contains 17 residues. DNA of the CDR3: TGTGCCAGCTCACCTCGGGACACGAGCTCTGGGGCCAACGTCCTGACTTTC. Its protein product is CASSPRDTSSGANVLTF.

The gene calls are TRBV2 and TRBJ2-7; 8 positions match TRBD2. V dropped 5 bases and J dropped 4; count of bases not matched to a gene: 4. This CDR3 comprises 13 residues. Looked up from germline, CDR1 is SNHLY and CDR2 is FYNNEI. For the CDR3, the DNA is TGTGCCAGCAGTTCGGGGGGGAGGTACGAGCAGTACTTC. This codes for CASSSGGRYEQYF.

A few counts support this clone. V is TRBV7-7 and J is TRBJ2-5; 10 bases line up with TRBD2. V lost 2 bases to trimming and J lost 5 bases; unmatched junction nucleotides: 5. The CDR3 consists of 15 residues. CDR1 is SSHAT, CDR2 FNYEAQ, per germline (reference sequence). DNA of the CDR3: TGTGCCAGCAGCTTAAGCGGGGGGGTCCTGGAGACCCAGTACTTC. It is translated as CASSLSGGVLETQYF. The whole variable domain, remainder taken from reference TRBV7-7 and TRBJ2-5, is GAGVSQSPRYKVTKRGQDVTLRCDPISSHATLYWYQQALGQGPEFLTYFNYEAQPDKSGLPSDRFSAERPEGSISTLTIQRTEQRDSAMYRCASSLSGGVLETQYFGPGTRLLVL.

J is TRBJ2-1 and V is TRBV4-1; 13 bases agree with TRBD2. This CDR3 has 17 amino acids. Germline V gene data show CDR1 as MGHRA and CDR2 as YSYEKL. V was clipped by 3 bases and J by 4 bases; unmatched bases: 6. DNA for the CDR3: TGCGCCAGCAGCCAGGCCGGACTAGCGGGGGATTACAATGAGCAGTTCTTC. Translation gives CASSQAGLAGDYNEQFF.

This chain joins TRBV27 and TRBJ1-4; the D gene is possibly TRBD1 (5 bases). The V gene's germline CDR1 is MNHEY and CDR2 SMNVEV (reference sequence). Trimming removed 4 bases at V and 7 bases at J, with 13 bases between. The CDR3 length is 14 residues. The CDR3 region is CASSSPGRAEKLFF. In nucleotides, the CDR3 is TGTGCCAGCAGTTCCCCCGGCAGGGCTGAAAAACTGTTTTTT.

The rearrangement joins TRBV4-3 to TRBJ2-1; D is uncertain. The V gene's germline CDR1 is LGHNA and CDR2 YSLEER. V was shortened by 0 bases and J by 1 base, with 13 bases between the two germline ends. This CDR3 comprises 17 residues. CDR3 nucleotides: TGCGCCAGCAGCCAAGATCTGAGTTCAGGTTCCTACAATGAGCAGTTCTTC. It yields the protein CASSQDLSSGSYNEQFF.

This chain uses TRBV12-3 or TRBV12-4 with TRBJ2-1; 8 bases agree with TRBD2. V shed 3 bases, J shed 8 bases, and the junction held 3 bases outside the gene matches. This CDR3 is built from 13 residues. CDR3 DNA sequence: TGTGCCAGCAGTTTCATTAGCGGGGATGAGCAGTTCTTC. The encoded protein is CASSFISGDEQFF.

V usage is TRBV10-3 and J usage is TRBJ1-6, with TRBD1 matching over 8 bases. J lost 6 bases, V lost 4 bases, and 2 bases had no gene match. CDR1 is ENHRY, CDR2 SYGVKD, per germline. The CDR3 contains 14 residues. CDR3 sequence (DNA): TGTGCCATCAGTGGACAGGGGAGTAATTCACCCCTCCACTTT. It specifies CAISGQGSNSPLHF.

V gene TRBV5-4 combines with J gene TRBJ2-3, with 9 bases matching TRBD2. V dropped 4 bases and J dropped 4; count of bases not matched to a gene: 10. Germline lookup yields CDR1 SGHNT and CDR2 YYREEE (reference sequence). The CDR3 consists of 16 residues. CDR3 sequence reads: CASSPGGGGDSDTQYF. For the CDR3, the DNA is TGTGCCAGCAGCCCTGGGGGCGGGGGGGATTCAGATACGCAGTATTTT.